The clone carrying this T cell receptor beta chain was recorded a few times. Sequencing was performed with immunoSEQ multiplex PCR; in TCRdb, only in-frame clones are kept and a portion is missing. The repertoire includes about 69,000 clones, about 90% of them detected once, and under 20% sits in the top ten. These data originate in a study of control samples from healthy donors and cancer patients. The CDR3 has 17 amino acids. Losses at the gene ends were 2 bases for V and 2 bases for J; bases not matched to a gene: 8. Per the germline V gene, CDR1 is LGHDT and CDR2 is YNNKEL (reference sequence). The source material was PBMCs. This receptor was taken from a man in his sixties with lung cancer. The chain uses TRBV3-1 (or the pseudogene TRBV3-2) and TRBJ1-5, with TRBD1 matching 8 bases. CDR3 DNA sequence: TGTGCCAGCAGCCAATCTACAGGGGGGTTGGGCAATCAGCCCCAGCATTTT. Amino acids: CASSQSTGGLGNQPQHF.